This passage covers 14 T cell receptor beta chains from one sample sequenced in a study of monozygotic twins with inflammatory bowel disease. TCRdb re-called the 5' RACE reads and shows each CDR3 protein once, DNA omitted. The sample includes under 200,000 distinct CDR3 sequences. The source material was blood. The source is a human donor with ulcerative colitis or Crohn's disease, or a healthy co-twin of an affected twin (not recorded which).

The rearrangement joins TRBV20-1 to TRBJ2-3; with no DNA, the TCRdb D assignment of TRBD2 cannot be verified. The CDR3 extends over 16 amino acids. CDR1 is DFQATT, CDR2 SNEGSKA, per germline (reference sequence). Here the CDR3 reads CSVSPRGSEPTDTQYF.

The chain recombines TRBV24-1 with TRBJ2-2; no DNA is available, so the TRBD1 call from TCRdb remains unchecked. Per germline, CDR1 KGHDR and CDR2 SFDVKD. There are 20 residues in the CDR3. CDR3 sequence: CATSDSQSHTGMGFTGELFF.

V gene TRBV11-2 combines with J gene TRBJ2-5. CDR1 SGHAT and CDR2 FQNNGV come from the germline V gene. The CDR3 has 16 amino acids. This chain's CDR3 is CASSLEWGSLVGTQYF.

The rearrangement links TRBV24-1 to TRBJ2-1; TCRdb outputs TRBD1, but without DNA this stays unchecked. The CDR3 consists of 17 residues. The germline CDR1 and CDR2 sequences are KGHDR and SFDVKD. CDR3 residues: CATSDPGTGKTYNEQFF.

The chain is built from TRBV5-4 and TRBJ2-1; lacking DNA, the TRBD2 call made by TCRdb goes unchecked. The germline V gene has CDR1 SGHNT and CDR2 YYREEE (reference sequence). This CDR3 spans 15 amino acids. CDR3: CASAIPTSGIYEQFF.

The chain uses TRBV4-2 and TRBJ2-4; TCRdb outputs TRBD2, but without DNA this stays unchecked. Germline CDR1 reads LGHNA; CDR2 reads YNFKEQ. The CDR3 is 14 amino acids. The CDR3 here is CASSPRQAGNIQYF.

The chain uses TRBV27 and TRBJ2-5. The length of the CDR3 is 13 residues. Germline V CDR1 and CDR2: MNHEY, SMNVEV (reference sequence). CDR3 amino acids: CAGPQGYQETQYF.

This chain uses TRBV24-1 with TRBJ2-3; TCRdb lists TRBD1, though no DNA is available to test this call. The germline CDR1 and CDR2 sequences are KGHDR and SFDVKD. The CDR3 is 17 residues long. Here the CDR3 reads CATSEPRQGMKLGTQYF.

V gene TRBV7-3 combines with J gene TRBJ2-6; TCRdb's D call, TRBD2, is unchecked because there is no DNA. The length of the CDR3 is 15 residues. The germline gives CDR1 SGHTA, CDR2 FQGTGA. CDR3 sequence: CASSLWAAGANVLTF.

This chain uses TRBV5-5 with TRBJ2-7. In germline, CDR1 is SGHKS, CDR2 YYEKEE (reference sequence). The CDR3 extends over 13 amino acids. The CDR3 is CASSPISGYEQYF.

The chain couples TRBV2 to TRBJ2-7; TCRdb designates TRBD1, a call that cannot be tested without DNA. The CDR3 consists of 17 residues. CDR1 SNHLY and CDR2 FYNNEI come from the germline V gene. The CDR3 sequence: CASSDGAGDATSYEQYF.

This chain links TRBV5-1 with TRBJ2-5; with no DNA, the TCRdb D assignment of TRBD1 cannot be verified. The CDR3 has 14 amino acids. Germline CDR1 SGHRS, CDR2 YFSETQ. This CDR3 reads CASSPRGDQETQYF.

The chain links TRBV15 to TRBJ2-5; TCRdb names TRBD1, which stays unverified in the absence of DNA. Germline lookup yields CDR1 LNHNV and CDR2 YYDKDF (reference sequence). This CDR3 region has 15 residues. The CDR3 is CATSSQRSGTETQYF.

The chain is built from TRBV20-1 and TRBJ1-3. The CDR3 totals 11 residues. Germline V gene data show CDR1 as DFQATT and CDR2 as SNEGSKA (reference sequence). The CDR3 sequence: CSAPEGNTIYF.